This passage covers 28 T cell receptor beta chains from one sample sequenced in a study of identical twins (dated by TCRdb to the mid-2010s). Library preparation used 5' RACE. Sequenced on an Illumina HiSeq 2000. TCRdb reprocessed the public reads (quality trimming at Q25 with fastp, clone calling with MiXCR) and kept in-frame beta chains. A single entry per CDR3 protein holds the most common genes and DNA from its merged rows. The sample table contains a few hundred thousand distinct CDR3 sequences; only one count was recorded for approximately 17% of them. The biggest ten clones account for roughly an eighth of the sample. Sequencing used naive T cells sorted from blood. In the paper's terms, the cell subset or site label means: cells isolated with a human naive T-cell isolation kit. These receptor sequences come from a man in his fifties or sixties in good health.

This clonotype has only a few counts. The chain recombines TRBV4-1 with TRBJ2-5, with a tentative D call TRBD1 (6 bases). The ends were cut back, 1 base at V and 4 bases at J, with 16 bases in the middle. CDR1 and CDR2 (germline): MGHRA, YSYEKL. CDR3 size: 16 residues. CDR3 sequence: CASSQGLNGGLETQYF. CDR3 sequence (DNA): TGCGCCAGCAGCCAAGGACTGAATGGGGGCTTAGAGACCCAGTACTTC.

The rearrangement links TRBV6-1 to TRBJ1-5; D not certain. The V end lost 10 bases, the J end lost 3 bases, and 13 bases lay between the germline ends. Looked up from germline, CDR1 is MNHNS and CDR2 is SASEGT. The CDR3 is 13 residues long. The CDR3 DNA sequence: TGTGCCACCAGCGAAGTTAACAATCAGCCCCAGCATTTT. Protein product: CATSEVNNQPQHF.

Remarks on this clonotype: A much larger clone lies one base from this, so it may be a read error. The chain carries TRBV20-1 and TRBJ2-2, with TRBD2 identical over 7 bases. The CDR3 spans 15 residues. The germline V gene has CDR1 DFQATT and CDR2 SNEGSKA (reference sequence). The trim removed 5 bases at V and 5 bases at J, leaving 11 bases unmatched. DNA for the CDR3: TGCAGTGCTGAGCCTACTAGCGTGACAACCGGGGAGCTGTTTTTT. It yields the protein CSAEPTSVTTGELFF.

This clonotype was found a few times. The chain couples TRBV20-1 to TRBJ2-3; TRBD2 agrees at 8 bases. J gave up 3 bases and V 0 bases, and 8 bases lay outside the gene matches. Germline CDR1 is DFQATT and CDR2 is SNEGSKA (reference sequence). This CDR3 spans 16 amino acids. CDR3 residues: CSARDVTGGPTDTQYF. The CDR3 DNA is TGCAGTGCTAGAGATGTAACGGGGGGGCCTACAGATACGCAGTATTTT.

This clonotype was seen many times. The chain has TRBV5-1 and TRBJ2-2, with D unresolved. Trimming left V 2 bases short and J 3 bases short, with 8 bases between. The CDR3 is 14 amino acids. CDR1 is SGHRS, CDR2 YFSETQ, per germline. CDR3 nucleotide sequence: TGCGCCAGCAGCTTTCGCACATACACCGGGGAGCTGTTTTTT. It specifies CASSFRTYTGELFF.

The chain combines TRBV11-2 with TRBJ2-7, with a weak D call TRBD1 (5 bases). Germline values: CDR1 SGHAT, CDR2 FQNNGV. The CDR3 is 14 residues long. The ends were cut back, 1 base at V and 5 bases at J, with 12 bases in the middle. As DNA, the CDR3 is TGTGCCAGCAGCTTAGGTCCAGGGCTGAACGAGCAGTACTTC. Encoded protein: CASSLGPGLNEQYF.

The chain combines TRBV20-1 with TRBJ2-3; possibly TRBD1 for D (5 bases). The V end lost 0 bases, the J end lost 3 bases, and 10 bases lay between the germline ends. The CDR3 covers 14 residues. Germline loops: CDR1 DFQATT, CDR2 SNEGSKA (reference sequence). The CDR3 nucleotides are TGCAGTGCTAGAGACCCCAGGGCAACAGATACGCAGTATTTT. Its translation is CSARDPRATDTQYF.

In its sample, this clonotype was seen a few times. The chain couples TRBV20-1 to TRBJ2-1; TRBD1 matches at 8 bases. Germline assignment: CDR1 DFQATT and CDR2 SNEGSKA (reference sequence). The CDR3 contains 16 residues. The J segment lost 12 bases and the V segment lost 6 bases, leaving 22 bases of the junction unmatched. The CDR3 region is CSAAELGTGTWVGQFF. DNA for the CDR3: TGCAGTGCGGCGGAATTGGGGACAGGTACCTGGGTAGGGCAGTTCTTC.

A note on this clonotype: It may be a read error: a sequence one base away is much more abundant. The V gene is TRBV29-1, the J gene TRBJ2-3; 7 bases are a match to TRBD2. The J segment lost 1 base and the V segment lost 7 bases, leaving 8 bases of the junction unmatched. Germline V gene lookup returns CDR1 SQVTM and CDR2 ANQGSEA. The length of the CDR3 is 14 residues. The CDR3 loop is CSAPLASGTDTQYF. The CDR3 DNA is TGCAGCGCTCCACTAGCGTCTGGCACAGATACGCAGTATTTT.

This clonotype showed up just a few times. This sequence joins TRBV20-1 and TRBJ2-7; no clear D gene. Trimming took off 1 base at V and 0 bases at J, with 10 bases between the two ends. The germline gives CDR1 DFQATT, CDR2 SNEGSKA (reference sequence). The CDR3 totals 14 residues. The CDR3 is CSARVKANSYEQYF. CDR3 nucleotide sequence: TGCAGTGCTAGAGTAAAGGCTAACTCCTACGAGCAGTACTTC.

This chain connects TRBV4-2 to TRBJ2-1, with 7 bases matching TRBD1. V was clipped by 3 bases and J by 2 bases; unmatched bases: 7. There are 16 residues in the CDR3. Germline assignment: CDR1 LGHNA and CDR2 YNFKEQ. CDR3 sequence reads: CASSQAGTVTYNEQFF. CDR3 nucleotide sequence: TGTGCCAGCAGCCAGGCCGGGACAGTTACCTACAATGAGCAGTTCTTC.

In this sample, this clonotype turned up many times. V gene TRBV5-1 combines with J gene TRBJ2-7; 10 bases map to TRBD1. The CDR3 is 15 residues long. With 5 bases clipped from V and 3 bases from J, the junction kept 8 bases outside the gene matches. From germline, CDR1 is SGHRS and CDR2 YFSETQ. DNA for the CDR3: TGCGCCAGCAGGGCCGGGACAGGGGTTCTCTACGAGCAGTACTTC. This translates into CASRAGTGVLYEQYF.

There are many counts of this clonotype. The chain uses TRBV9 and TRBJ2-7; TRBD1 matches at 9 bases. Germline CDR1 and CDR2: SGDLS and YYNGEE. This CDR3 is 14 amino acids long. V lost 3 bases, J lost 5 bases, and 6 bases stayed unmatched. Written as DNA, the CDR3 is TGTGCCAGCAGCGCGACAGGGGGATTCGACGAGCAGTACTTC. It codes for CASSATGGFDEQYF.

This clonotype was counted between two and nine times. V is TRBV5-1 and J is TRBJ1-4, with D perhaps TRBD1 (5 bases). Germline lookup yields CDR1 SGHRS and CDR2 YFSETQ. V lost 3 bases and J 8 bases, leaving 17 bases between the germline ends. This CDR3 spans 15 amino acids. CDR3 nucleotides: TGCGCCAGCAGCTCGGGACGCTCCCAGGGAGAAAAACTGTTTTTT. Translation: CASSSGRSQGEKLFF.

The J gene is TRBJ1-2, the V gene TRBV29-1, with 9 bases fitting TRBD1. The CDR3 loop spans 14 amino acids. V gave up 6 bases and J gave up 4 bases; unmatched junction bases: 9. The germline V gene has CDR1 SQVTM and CDR2 ANQGSEA. The CDR3 here is CSVGTGYRGYGYTF. In nucleotides, the CDR3 is TGCAGCGTCGGGACAGGGTATCGGGGCTATGGCTACACCTTC.

A few counts support this clonotype. Here the CDR3 reads CASSWDRAGKGYTF. Written as DNA, the CDR3 is TGTGCCAGCAGTTGGGACAGGGCGGGGAAGGGCTACACCTTC. The chain uses TRBV7-2 and TRBJ1-2; 9 positions match TRBD1. This CDR3 spans 14 amino acids. J was trimmed by 8 bases and V by 6 bases; bases with no gene match: 10. Germline V gene sequence: CDR1 SGHTA, CDR2 FQGNSA.

The chain has TRBV24-1 and TRBJ2-3; either TRBD1 or TRBD2 may fit D (5 bases each). Germline assignment: CDR1 KGHDR and CDR2 SFDVKD. The ends were cut back, 4 bases at V and 0 bases at J, with 10 bases in the middle. This CDR3 region has 15 residues. The CDR3 DNA sequence: TGTGCCACCAGTGAGGGACCGATTAGCACAGATACGCAGTATTTT. Translating gives CATSEGPISTDTQYF.

This clonotype has only a few counts. The CDR3: CSARDVKGGPYNEQFF. The CDR3 nucleotides are TGCAGTGCTAGAGATGTGAAGGGAGGGCCCTACAATGAGCAGTTCTTC. The V and J genes are TRBV20-1 and TRBJ2-1, with TRBD2 matching over 7 bases. V lost 0 bases, J lost 2 bases, and 7 bases stayed unmatched. Germline V gene data show CDR1 as DFQATT and CDR2 as SNEGSKA (reference sequence). The CDR3 spans 16 residues.

The chain uses TRBV11-2 and TRBJ2-5; 8 positions match TRBD1. Germline-derived CDR1 and CDR2 are SGHAT and FQNNGV. The V segment lost 4 bases and the J segment 4 bases; nucleotides outside the gene matches: 14. This CDR3 region has 17 residues. CDR3 region: CASSSPTGTGGRETQYF. The CDR3 bases are TGTGCCAGCAGCTCACCCACCGGGACAGGAGGAAGAGAGACCCAGTACTTC.

The CDR3 coding sequence is TGTGCCAGCAGCATCTCGGGACTAGCGGGAGTCCACGAGCAGTACTTC. Its protein is CASSISGLAGVHEQYF. This chain joins TRBV5-5 and TRBJ2-7, with TRBD2 identical over 14 bases. CDR3 length: 16 amino acids. CDR1 is SGHKS, CDR2 YYEKEE, per germline (reference sequence). Losses at the gene ends were 4 bases for V and 5 bases for J; bases not matched to a gene: 8.

The rearrangement joins TRBV28 to TRBJ1-1; D uncertain. CDR3 size: 13 residues. Germline V CDR1 and CDR2: MDHEN, SYDVKM. V shed 8 bases and J shed 4 bases, with 14 bases lying between them. The CDR3 coding sequence is TGTGCCAGCTCGGCTGTAAGTAGCACTGAAGCTTTCTTT. Its protein is CASSAVSSTEAFF.

At least ten counts were recorded for this clonotype. This chain connects TRBV7-9 to TRBJ1-4; 9 bases line up with TRBD1. V shed 5 bases and J 8 bases; nucleotides not matched to a gene: 6. CDR3 size: 14 residues. Germline values: CDR1 SEHNR, CDR2 FQNEAQ (reference sequence). Written as DNA, the CDR3 is TGTGCCAGCAGCCAGGACAGGGGAGACGAAAAACTGTTTTTT. Its protein product is CASSQDRGDEKLFF.

This clonotype was seen many times. The chain has TRBV5-1 and TRBJ1-1; D uncertain. This CDR3 has 15 amino acids. V gave up 0 bases and J gave up 4 bases, with 13 bases separating them. CDR1 is SGHRS, CDR2 YFSETQ, per germline. CDR3 coding DNA: TGCGCCAGCAGCTTGGCCCGCTACGGAGGCACTGAAGCTTTCTTT. It translates to CASSLARYGGTEAFF.

This clonotype showed up many times. The chain recombines TRBV12-3 or TRBV12-4 with TRBJ2-3, with TRBD2 matching over 8 bases. The CDR3 contains 16 residues. V lost 8 bases and J lost 5; bases outside the gene matches: 15. The CDR3 region is CASGTSGGGFRDTQYF. In DNA form, the CDR3 reads TGTGCCAGCGGTACTAGCGGAGGGGGGTTTCGAGATACGCAGTATTTT.

The CDR3 spells CASSLGDGRADTQYF. DNA of the CDR3: TGTGCCAGCAGCTTAGGAGACGGGAGAGCAGATACGCAGTATTTT. This chain connects TRBV13 to TRBJ2-3, with D perhaps TRBD2 (6 bases). CDR1 PRHDT and CDR2 FYEKMQ come from the germline V gene (reference sequence). This CDR3 contains 15 residues. V shed 0 bases and J shed 4 bases, with 11 bases lying between them.

This clonotype was seen a handful of times. The J gene is TRBJ2-4, the V gene TRBV20-1; 8 bases are a match to TRBD2. CDR3 length equals 17 residues. The germline gives CDR1 DFQATT, CDR2 SNEGSKA (reference sequence). After removal of 1 base from V and 0 bases from J, the junction contained 8 bases not matched to a gene. CDR3 in amino acids: CSARAGGGPVAKNIQYF. The CDR3, as DNA: TGCAGTGCTAGAGCTGGCGGGGGGCCGGTAGCCAAAAACATTCAGTACTTC.

Ten or more counts support this clonotype. The chain employs TRBV5-1 and TRBJ1-2; no reliable D call. Germline V lookup: CDR1 SGHRS, CDR2 YFSETQ. This CDR3 region has 15 residues. V was pared by 0 bases and J by 6 bases, with 15 bases between. CDR3 nucleotides: TGCGCCAGCAGCTTGGCCAGTTACGGAGGAGATGGCTACACCTTC. Translation: CASSLASYGGDGYTF.

For this clonotype: The DNA is omitted, as the CDR3 cannot be located on it reliably, and the CDR3 follows TCRdb's listing. The CDR3 loop is CASSAGGGHRGAVFF. This sequence joins TRBV5-5 and TRBJ2-2; the DNA was not compared with TRBD2, the D call given in the table. CDR1 and CDR2 (germline): SGHKS, YYEKEE (reference sequence). The CDR3 has 15 amino acids, counting both end residues.